The 8 T cell receptor beta chains listed next were all sequenced from one sample in a study of blood T cell repertoires in COVID-19. Some clones are missing from TCRdb's copy, which holds only in-frame ones; the method was immunoSEQ multiplex PCR. The sample contains approximately 100,000 clones, 86% of which appear only once. Sequencing input: peripheral blood. The receptor source for this set is a human donor in a cohort sampled during active COVID-19.

J is TRBJ2-5 and V is TRBV7-2, with a possible D match to TRBD2 (5 bases). CDR1 is SGHTA and CDR2 is FQGNSA in the germline V gene. The CDR3 loop spans 15 amino acids. The ends were cut back, 2 bases at V and 1 base at J, with 11 bases in the middle. The CDR3 sequence: CASSLPPGVQETQYF. For the CDR3, the DNA is TGTGCCAGCAGCTTACCTCCCGGGGTCCAAGAGACCCAGTACTTC.

This clone was seen just once. The chain uses TRBV7-9 and TRBJ2-5, with 11 bases lining up with TRBD2. The junction had 9 bases not matched to a gene; V was cut back by 5 bases and J by 7 bases. The germline V gene encodes CDR1 SEHNR and CDR2 FQNEAQ (reference sequence). This CDR3 is 15 amino acids long. The CDR3 sequence is CASSPSRSGGGTQYF. The CDR3, as DNA: TGTGCCAGCAGCCCAAGCCGTAGCGGGGGGGGGACCCAGTACTTC.

The V and J genes are TRBV6-6 and TRBJ1-5, with TRBD1 matching 11 bases. After removal of 6 bases from V and 1 base from J, the junction contained 5 bases not matched to a gene. CDR1 is MNHNY and CDR2 is SVGAGI in the germline V gene (reference sequence). This CDR3 has 16 residues. The CDR3 bases are TGTGCCAGCAGCTCCGGGACAGGGGGGAGCAATCAGCCCCAGCATTTT. It translates to CASSSGTGGSNQPQHF.

The rearrangement joins TRBV6-2 or TRBV6-3 to TRBJ1-2; D unresolved. The CDR3 is 16 amino acids. Trimming removed 6 bases at V and 4 bases at J, with 21 bases between. Germline V lookup: CDR1 MNHEY, CDR2 SVGEGT. CDR3 loop: CASSPLGSERGYGYTF. The CDR3 DNA sequence: TGTGCCAGCAGCCCCTTAGGAAGCGAGCGTGGCTATGGCTACACCTTC.

The chain has TRBV5-6 and TRBJ2-1; D is perhaps TRBD2 (5 bases). The CDR3 loop spans 13 amino acids. V was cut by 2 bases and J by 9 bases, with 12 bases left in between. Per germline, CDR1 SGHDT and CDR2 YYEEEE. CDR3 sequence reads: CASSLPTRVEQFF. DNA for the CDR3: TGTGCCAGCAGCTTACCCACTAGGGTTGAGCAGTTCTTC. Full variable domain (missing parts from reference TRBV5-6 and TRBJ2-1): DAGVTQSPTHLIKTRGQQVTLRCSPKSGHDTVSWYQQALGQGPQFIFQYYEEEERQRGNFPDRFSGHQFPNYSSELNVNALLLGDSALYLCASSLPTRVEQFFGPGTRLTVL.

V usage is TRBV20-1 and J usage is TRBJ2-1; the D gene is possibly TRBD2 (5 bases). V lost 3 bases and J lost 9, with 9 bases in between. Germline CDR1 reads DFQATT; CDR2 reads SNEGSKA (reference sequence). The CDR3 extends over 11 amino acids. CDR3 DNA sequence: TGCAGTGCTAGGAAGGAGGTTGAGCAGTTCTTC. Its protein is CSARKEVEQFF.

This chain connects TRBV5-6 to TRBJ2-5, with 8 bases that match TRBD2. The CDR3 covers 15 residues. V dropped 0 bases and J dropped 4; count of bases not matched to a gene: 5. CDR1 is SGHDT, CDR2 YYEEEE, per germline. In nucleotides, the CDR3 is TGTGCCAGCAGCTTGGCCGCTGCGGGGGGAGAGACCCAGTACTTC. Its protein product is CASSLAAAGGETQYF.

The J gene is TRBJ2-6, the V gene TRBV15; 9 bases agree with TRBD1. Germline values: CDR1 LNHNV, CDR2 YYDKDF (reference sequence). V gave up 5 bases and J gave up 2 bases; unmatched junction bases: 7. The CDR3 length is 17 residues. The CDR3 reads CATSLRDRAPGANVLTF. The CDR3 region has the DNA TGTGCCACCAGCCTCCGGGACAGGGCCCCTGGGGCCAACGTCCTGACTTTC.